Following are 22 T cell receptor beta chains from one sample sequenced in a study of blood T cells in healthy people across ages. For the second PCR, which ran for about 7 to 11 cycles, a sample-barcoded 5' primer and a J-beta primer mix were used. Using its own MiXCR run on the 5' RACE reads, TCRdb lists one record per CDR3 protein. The sample holds approximately 2,000,000 distinct CDR3 sequences, roughly 43% seen once. Sequencing was carried out using blood. Source of these receptors: a human donor in good health.

The table lists this clonotype with a count of one. The chain recombines TRBV3-1 with TRBJ2-7; no clear D. CDR1 and CDR2 (germline): LGHDT, YNNKEL (reference sequence). Trimming cost V 6 bases and J 6 bases, with 12 bases left between them. The CDR3 has 12 amino acids. CDR3 sequence: CASRLLRGEQYF. The CDR3 region has the DNA TGTGCCAGCAGGTTACTACGAGGCGAGCAGTACTTC.

V is TRBV29-1 and J is TRBJ1-1; D uncertain. The CDR3 runs to 15 residues. Trimming stripped 4 bases from V and 6 bases from J, with 21 bases between. Germline CDR1 and CDR2: SQVTM and ANQGSEA. Here the CDR3 reads CSVVYRSTARPEAFF. The CDR3, as DNA: TGCAGCGTTGTCTATAGGAGCACGGCGCGACCTGAAGCTTTCTTT.

This rearrangement joins TRBV6-2 or TRBV6-3 to TRBJ2-3; unclear D gene. Trimming removed 2 bases from V and 4 bases from J, with 10 bases in between. Germline CDR1 MNHEY, CDR2 SVGEGT. The CDR3 length is 14 residues. The CDR3 loop reads CASSYDRVSDTQYF. Here the CDR3 DNA reads TGTGCCAGCAGTTACGATAGAGTTTCAGATACGCAGTATTTT.

A few counts support this clonotype. The V and J genes are TRBV5-6 and TRBJ2-5, with D possibly being TRBD2 (6 bases). The better agreement between TRBJ2-7 and the DNA end casts doubt on the J call. The CDR3 has 15 amino acids. The V gene's germline CDR1 is SGHDT and CDR2 YYEEEE. CDR3 sequence reads: CASSFPGLRTYEQYF. The CDR3 nucleotides are TGTGCCAGCAGCTTTCCGGGACTCCGTACCTACGAGCAGTACTTC.

The genes are TRBV4-2 and TRBJ1-2, with 7 bases identical to TRBD1. The CDR3 has 16 residues. The ends lost 4 bases at V and 1 base at J; junction bases unmatched: 9. CDR1 is LGHNA and CDR2 is YNFKEQ in the germline V gene. DNA of the CDR3: TGTGCCAGCAGCCGAGAGGGGACAGCCAATAACTATGGCTACACCTTC. This sequence encodes CASSREGTANNYGYTF.

In its sample, this clonotype was seen a few times. The V call is TRBV11-2, the J call TRBJ1-2, with D unclear. Deletions cut 2 bases from V and 4 bases from J, with 20 bases between. The CDR3 is made up of 17 amino acids. Germline V gives CDR1 SGHAT, CDR2 FQNNGV. Here the CDR3 reads CASSLSSSTVISYGYTF. The CDR3 DNA is TGTGCCAGCAGCTTATCTTCGTCCACCGTGATTTCCTATGGCTACACCTTC.

The gene calls are TRBV20-1 and TRBJ1-6; D gene uncertain. Germline CDR1 DFQATT, CDR2 SNEGSKA (reference sequence). Between the trimmed V and J ends, which lost 3 bases and 8 bases, there was a span of 11 bases. The CDR3 contains 13 residues. CDR3 sequence (DNA): TGCAGTGCTAGGGGCCAGTTCGATTCACCCCTCCACTTT. The encoded protein is CSARGQFDSPLHF.

In this sample, this clonotype turned up a few times. The chain uses TRBV24-1 and TRBJ2-1, with a possible D match to TRBD2 (5 bases). CDR1 and CDR2 from the germline V gene are KGHDR and SFDVKD. The CDR3 runs to 16 residues. With 4 bases removed from V and 2 bases from J, the gap between germline ends came to 14 bases. CDR3 in amino acids: CATSDPSSLTYNEQFF. CDR3 DNA: TGTGCCACCAGTGACCCTAGCTCATTAACCTACAATGAGCAGTTCTTC.

The genes are TRBV29-1 and TRBJ2-1, with D unresolved. The CDR3 covers 12 residues. Per the germline V gene, CDR1 is SQVTM and CDR2 is ANQGSEA. V was pared by 4 bases and J by 3 bases, with 7 bases between. The CDR3 reads CSVGHFYNEQFF. In DNA, the CDR3 is TGCAGCGTTGGACATTTCTACAATGAGCAGTTCTTC.

The V call is TRBV9, the J call TRBJ1-1, with a tentative D call TRBD1 (5 bases). The length of the CDR3 is 15 residues. Germline values: CDR1 SGDLS, CDR2 YYNGEE. V lost 4 bases and J lost 4, with 17 bases in between. CDR3 in amino acids: CASSPGTGSLTEAFF. The CDR3 DNA follows: TGTGCCAGCAGCCCGGGGACGGGGTCCCTCACTGAAGCTTTCTTT.

The gene calls are TRBV9 and TRBJ1-2; D is unresolved. Germline-derived CDR1 and CDR2 are SGDLS and YYNGEE. Trimming stripped 3 bases from V and 6 bases from J, with 18 bases between. The CDR3 runs to 15 residues. The CDR3 DNA reads as TGTGCCAGCAGCGGACCTCAGGACGCGGCCGATGGCTACACCTTC. This gives the protein CASSGPQDAADGYTF.

This clonotype was detected a few times. The chain joins TRBV7-9 to TRBJ1-3; D is undetermined. This CDR3 contains 16 residues. The V and J ends lost 5 bases and 0 bases respectively, with 14 bases between them. Germline V lookup: CDR1 SEHNR, CDR2 FQNEAQ (reference sequence). The CDR3 bases are TGTGCCAGCAGCCCCGGACGCGTGATCTCTGGAAACACCATATATTTT. Translation gives CASSPGRVISGNTIYF.

The genes are TRBV4-3 and TRBJ2-4; no definite D call. Germline values: CDR1 LGHNA, CDR2 YSLEER. CDR3 length: 15 residues. Deletions cut 0 bases from V and 9 bases from J, with 15 bases between. The CDR3 is CASSQDLFGSGIQYF. CDR3 sequence (DNA): TGCGCCAGCAGCCAAGACCTCTTTGGCTCTGGCATTCAGTACTTC.

V and J are TRBV6-2 or TRBV6-3 and TRBJ1-1; possible D gene TRBD1, 6 bases. This CDR3 spans 14 amino acids. Trimming removed 0 bases from V and 8 bases from J, with 13 bases in between. The germline V gene encodes CDR1 MNHEY and CDR2 SVGEGT. The CDR3 region has the DNA TGTGCCAGCAGTTACTCGGGACACCTCAAAGAAGCTTTCTTT. Translation: CASSYSGHLKEAFF.

As for this clonotype: Germline and junction disagree at one end, which may indicate a read error. The chain recombines TRBV5-1 with TRBJ2-3; TRBD2 agrees at 10 bases. The CDR3 extends over 17 amino acids. Germline CDR1 reads SGHRS; CDR2 reads YFSETQ. The CDR3 region is CASSLSERGGGTDTQYF. CDR3 nucleotides: TGTGCCAGCAGCTTGTCAGAGCGGGGGGGTGGAACAGATACGCAGTATTTT. Based on the CDR3 plus reference TRBV5-1 and TRBJ2-3, the full variable domain is KAGVTQTPRYLIKTRGQQVTLSCSPISGHRSVSWYQQTPGQGLQFLFEYFSETQRNKGNFPGRFSGRQFSNSRSEMNVSTLELGDSALYLCASSLSERGGGTDTQYFGPGTRLTVL.

The chain carries TRBV7-2 and TRBJ2-2; D remains unclear. V was pared by 3 bases and J by 3 bases, with 5 bases between. Per the germline V gene, CDR1 is SGHTA and CDR2 is FQGNSA. The CDR3 totals 13 residues. CDR3 residues: CASSFWDTGELFF. The CDR3 coding sequence is TGTGCCAGCAGCTTCTGGGACACCGGGGAGCTGTTTTTT. The full variable domain, with the rest looked up from reference TRBV7-2 and TRBJ2-2, is GAGVSQSPSNKVTEKGKDVELRCDPISGHTALYWYRQSLGQGLEFLIYFQGNSAPDKSGLPSDRFSAERTGGSVSTLTIQRTQQEDSAVYLCASSFWDTGELFFGEGSRLTVL.

This chain's CDR3 is CATSTSALNYGYTF. DNA for the CDR3: TGTGCCACCAGCACCTCGGCACTCAACTATGGCTACACCTTC. This chain links TRBV15 with TRBJ1-2; D not resolved. V lost 4 bases and J 2 bases, leaving 11 bases between the germline ends. The CDR3 is made up of 14 amino acids. Per germline, CDR1 LNHNV and CDR2 YYDKDF (reference sequence).

For this clonotype: A read error may be the cause here, since a much bigger clone is one base away. The rearrangement links TRBV6-2 or TRBV6-3 to TRBJ2-7; 8 bases agree with TRBD1. Per germline, CDR1 MNHEY and CDR2 SVGEGT. V was pared by 8 bases and J by 4 bases, with 13 bases of the junction left unmatched. This CDR3 is 15 amino acids long. The CDR3 region is CASPLGAGGAYEQYF. CDR3 coding DNA: TGTGCCAGCCCCCTAGGGGCAGGGGGCGCGTACGAGCAGTACTTC.

The chain uses TRBV12-5 and TRBJ2-1; D not certain. The V gene's germline CDR1 is LGHNT and CDR2 FRNRAP. The V end was cut by 5 bases, the J end by 9 bases, with 11 bases between. The CDR3 length is 12 residues. Written as DNA, the CDR3 is TGTGCTAGTGGTCTTCCACGAGGTGAGCAGTTCTTC. Translated: CASGLPRGEQFF.

The gene calls are TRBV11-2 and TRBJ2-1; 7 positions agree with TRBD1. In germline, CDR1 is SGHAT, CDR2 FQNNGV. V gave up 2 bases and J gave up 14 bases; unmatched junction bases: 6. This CDR3 comprises 12 residues. CDR3 residues: CASSLSLDREFF. CDR3 bases: TGTGCCAGCAGCTTATCCCTCGACAGGGAGTTCTTC. The entire variable domain, with the rest obtained from reference TRBV11-2 and TRBJ2-1, is as follows: EAGVAQSPRYKIIEKRQSVAFWCNPISGHATLYWYQQILGQGPKLLIQFQNNGVVDDSQLPKDRFSAERLKGVDSTLKIQPAKLEDSAVYLCASSLSLDREFFGPGTRLTVL.

V and J are TRBV7-9 and TRBJ2-4, with 7 bases aligning to TRBD1. The DNA end favors TRBJ2-7, so the J call may be wrong. Germline CDR1 is SEHNR and CDR2 is FQNEAQ (reference sequence). The CDR3 loop spans 14 amino acids. Written as DNA, the CDR3 is TGTGCCAGCAGCTCTCCGACAGGGAAGGACGAGCAGTACTTC. As protein: CASSSPTGKDEQYF.

This chain uses TRBV5-1 with TRBJ2-7; 8 nucleotides match TRBD1. V lost 4 bases, J lost 4 bases, and 10 bases stayed unmatched. The CDR3 is 15 residues long. Germline V gives CDR1 SGHRS, CDR2 YFSETQ. This CDR3 reads CASSPAQGARYEQYF. The CDR3 DNA sequence: TGCGCCAGCAGCCCAGCCCAGGGGGCGAGGTACGAGCAGTACTTC.